These 20 T cell receptor beta chains came from one sample sequenced in a study of pediatric ulcerative colitis (dated by TCRdb to about 2019). Library creation used the immunoSEQ multiplex PCR assay. As stored in TCRdb, this immuneACCESS dataset retains in-frame rearrangements with V and J assigned. A fraction of the clones does not appear; measured against another copy, unresolved V genes explain less than half of the discrepancy, and the remainder lacks a known reason. Within this sample are roughly 70,000 clones, with 86% of them counted one time only. Jointly, the top ten make up roughly 3.8% of the sample. The sequenced sample consisted of blood. These receptors all come from a boy younger than 18 with severe ulcerative colitis.

This clone occurred a few times. The rearrangement links TRBV7-2 to TRBJ1-1; 7 positions agree with TRBD1. The V gene end was trimmed by 6 bases and the J gene end by 8 bases; junction bases not matched to a gene: 6. CDR3 length equals 12 residues. Germline V gene lookup returns CDR1 SGHTA and CDR2 FQGNSA. The CDR3 is CASRLGGSEAFF. The DNA for the CDR3 is TGTGCCAGCAGACTAGGGGGCAGCGAAGCTTTCTTT.

The chain is built from TRBV14 and TRBJ2-1; a weak D match, TRBD2 (5 bases). Germline V CDR1 and CDR2: SGHDN, FVKESK. The CDR3 loop spans 18 amino acids. With 0 bases removed from V and 8 bases from J, the gap between germline ends came to 23 bases. As DNA, the CDR3 is TGTGCCAGCAGCCAAGAAGGTCTAGCAAAGGAGGTTTGGGATGAGCAGTTCTTC. Residues: CASSQEGLAKEVWDEQFF.

The chain combines TRBV6-1 with TRBJ1-5, with 8 positions matching TRBD1. Germline V gives CDR1 MNHNS, CDR2 SASEGT. The CDR3 consists of 15 residues. J lost 3 bases, V lost 7 bases, and 8 bases had no gene match. The CDR3 sequence is CASNRQGTPNQPQHF. CDR3 DNA: TGTGCCAGCAACCGACAGGGGACGCCCAATCAGCCCCAGCATTTT.

The rearrangement uses TRBV6-1 and TRBJ2-7; 11 bases line up with TRBD2. Trimming cost V 6 bases and J 5 bases; bases outside gene matches: 9. The CDR3 contains 15 residues. Germline lookup yields CDR1 MNHNS and CDR2 SASEGT. The chain's CDR3 is CASRPTSGSFHEQYF. In nucleotides, the CDR3 is TGTGCCAGCAGACCCACTAGCGGGAGTTTCCACGAGCAGTACTTC.

The chain is built from TRBV4-1 and TRBJ2-7, with TRBD2 matching 12 bases. Germline V gives CDR1 MGHRA, CDR2 YSYEKL. With 0 bases clipped from V and 2 bases from J, the junction kept 5 bases outside the gene matches. This CDR3 is 17 amino acids long. The CDR3 spells CASSQDFGTSGPYEQYF. The CDR3 DNA reads as TGCGCCAGCAGCCAAGATTTTGGGACTAGCGGGCCCTACGAGCAGTACTTC.

In nucleotides, the CDR3 is TGCGCCAGCAGCTTGGGGACGGATGGAACTGAAGCTTTCTTT. Its protein product is CASSLGTDGTEAFF. The chain combines TRBV5-1 with TRBJ1-1; D gene ambiguous. Germline values: CDR1 SGHRS, CDR2 YFSETQ. CDR3 length: 14 amino acids. The V and J ends lost 0 bases and 5 bases respectively, with 11 bases between them. Full variable domain (rest looked up from reference TRBV5-1 and TRBJ1-1): KAGVTQTPRYLIKTRGQQVTLSCSPISGHRSVSWYQQTPGQGLQFLFEYFSETQRNKGNFPGRFSGRQFSNSRSEMNVSTLELGDSALYLCASSLGTDGTEAFFGQGTRLTVV.

This clone was observed a single time. The chain recombines TRBV5-6 with TRBJ2-2; TRBD2 might be the D (6 bases). V was shortened by 4 bases and J by 5 bases, with 18 bases between the two germline ends. CDR1 and CDR2 (germline): SGHDT, YYEEEE. The length of the CDR3 is 16 residues. CDR3 region: CASSPRREMGTGELFF. DNA for the CDR3: TGTGCCAGCAGCCCACGTCGGGAGATGGGTACCGGGGAGCTGTTTTTT.

The V and J genes are TRBV11-1 and TRBJ2-1; D gene ambiguous. Germline CDR1 and CDR2: SGHAT and FQDESV (reference sequence). The CDR3 runs 15 residues. Trimming cost V 1 base and J 2 bases, with 9 bases left between them. DNA for the CDR3: TGTGCCAGCAGCTTAGAACCTAATACCTACAATGAGCAGTTCTTC. It codes for CASSLEPNTYNEQFF.

This chain links TRBV10-2 with TRBJ2-2; 10 nucleotides agree with TRBD2. V was pared by 8 bases and J by 6 bases, with 9 bases of the junction left unmatched. The germline gives CDR1 WSHSY, CDR2 SAAADI. CDR3 size: 15 residues. This CDR3 reads CASDKREGGPGELFF. DNA of the CDR3: TGCGCCAGCGACAAGCGGGAGGGAGGACCCGGGGAGCTGTTTTTT.

V and J are TRBV11-2 and TRBJ2-1; tentative D call: TRBD2 (5 bases). This CDR3 is 14 amino acids long. Trimming stripped 1 base from V and 4 bases from J, with 8 bases between. CDR1 and CDR2 (germline): SGHAT, FQNNGV. The CDR3 reads CASSLGAEYNEQFF. CDR3 bases: TGTGCCAGCAGCTTAGGAGCGGAGTACAATGAGCAGTTCTTC.

The chain uses TRBV5-6 and TRBJ2-2, with TRBD1 matching 9 bases. J lost 2 bases, V lost 4 bases, and 6 bases had no gene match. This CDR3 is 16 amino acids long. Germline V lookup: CDR1 SGHDT, CDR2 YYEEEE. The CDR3 here is CASSRRTGVNTGELFF. The CDR3 DNA sequence: TGTGCCAGCAGCAGGAGGACAGGGGTAAACACCGGGGAGCTGTTTTTT.

The gene calls are TRBV5-6 and TRBJ1-2; 7 bases match TRBD1. The CDR3 loop spans 14 amino acids. Germline values: CDR1 SGHDT, CDR2 YYEEEE. After removal of 3 bases from V and 8 bases from J, the junction contained 10 bases not matched to a gene. The CDR3 sequence is CASSSATGPMGYTF. In DNA form, the CDR3 reads TGTGCCAGCAGCTCCGCGACAGGGCCCATGGGCTACACCTTC. Drawing the rest from reference TRBV5-6 and TRBJ1-2, the complete variable domain is DAGVTQSPTHLIKTRGQQVTLRCSPKSGHDTVSWYQQALGQGPQFIFQYYEEEERQRGNFPDRFSGHQFPNYSSELNVNALLLGDSALYLCASSSATGPMGYTFGSGTRLTVV.

The rearrangement links TRBV13 to TRBJ1-1; D ambiguous. The CDR3 sequence is 16 residues long. The germline gives CDR1 PRHDT, CDR2 FYEKMQ (reference sequence). V lost 5 bases to trimming and J lost 5 bases, with 21 bases between them. Written as DNA, the CDR3 is TGTGCCAGCAGCCCACCCGGATTGTTCGGGAGTACTGAAGCTTTCTTT. The encoded protein is CASSPPGLFGSTEAFF.

J is TRBJ2-7 and V is TRBV6-6; unclear D gene. Germline-derived CDR1 and CDR2 are MNHNY and SVGAGI (reference sequence). V was trimmed by 0 bases and J by 5 bases, leaving 11 bases between them. The CDR3 runs to 14 residues. The CDR3 protein is CASSYSTVFDEQYF. The CDR3 DNA reads as TGTGCCAGCAGTTACTCGACGGTTTTCGACGAGCAGTACTTC.

V is TRBV15 and J is TRBJ1-2, with no clear D. The germline gives CDR1 LNHNV, CDR2 YYDKDF (reference sequence). With 1 base removed from V and 2 bases from J, the gap between germline ends came to 2 bases. The CDR3 contains 12 residues. The CDR3 here is CATSRANYGYTF. The CDR3 bases are TGTGCCACCAGCAGAGCCAACTATGGCTACACCTTC.

The rearrangement joins TRBV9 to TRBJ1-2; a possible D gene is TRBD1 (6 bases). Germline lookup yields CDR1 SGDLS and CDR2 YYNGEE. The CDR3 loop spans 15 amino acids. V lost 3 bases to trimming and J lost 4 bases, with 16 bases between them. CDR3 coding DNA: TGTGCCAGCAGCGCCCCACAGGGTATCAGCTATGGCTACACCTTC. Protein sequence: CASSAPQGISYGYTF.

The chain couples TRBV6-1 to TRBJ2-5; perhaps D is TRBD1 or TRBD2 (5 bases each). Germline V gives CDR1 MNHNS, CDR2 SASEGT. The CDR3 sequence is 15 residues long. V was pared by 2 bases and J by 1 base, with 11 bases between. For the CDR3, the DNA is TGTGCCAGCAGTGAATCGTCGGGGACCCAAGAGACCCAGTACTTC. Translating it yields CASSESSGTQETQYF.

V and J are TRBV9 and TRBJ2-7; 9 bases are a match to TRBD1. The CDR3 contains 12 residues. Germline V lookup: CDR1 SGDLS, CDR2 YYNGEE. The junction had 3 bases not matched to a gene; V was cut back by 5 bases and J by 6 bases. The CDR3 region has the DNA TGTGCCAGCAGGGGACAGGGAACCGAGCAGTACTTC. Its protein is CASRGQGTEQYF.

The chain carries TRBV10-1 and TRBJ2-3; D may be TRBD2 (6 bases). With 6 bases removed from V and 2 bases from J, the gap between germline ends came to 12 bases. Per the germline V gene, CDR1 is WNHNN and CDR2 is SYGVQD (reference sequence). This CDR3 region has 14 residues. CDR3 sequence reads: CASREGIHTDTQYF. The CDR3, as DNA: TGCGCCAGCAGGGAGGGAATACACACAGATACGCAGTATTTT.

This clone was counted between two and nine times. The V gene is TRBV5-1, the J gene TRBJ2-2; 8 bases are a match to TRBD1. The V gene's germline CDR1 is SGHRS and CDR2 YFSETQ. There are 14 residues in the CDR3. With 4 bases clipped from V and 7 bases from J, the junction kept 6 bases outside the gene matches. The CDR3 nucleotides are TGCGCCAGCAGCCCGGACAGGGCGGGCGGGGAGCTGTTTTTT. It yields the protein CASSPDRAGGELFF.